This TCR beta chain was captured by sequencing in a study of T cell responses to AZD1222 COVID-19 vaccine. General study findings and limits: Dominant at 160-218 and 743-854, vaccine-associated CD4 TCRs also spanned spike.

Here immunoSEQ multiplex PCR was the method, and the copy in TCRdb shows in-frame clones only, minus some. The table has around 150,000 clones, roughly 94% seen once. The V gene's germline CDR1 is MNHEY and CDR2 SVGEGT. V was pared by 2 bases and J by 3 bases, with 3 bases between. The CDR3 runs 12 residues. With respect to this clone: The antigen remains undetermined.

The rearrangement uses TRBV6-2 or TRBV6-3 and TRBJ2-3; D unresolved. The material was peripheral blood, obtained on day 0 of MenACWY control vaccination. This TCR was sampled from an adult in good health. Here the CDR3 reads CASSYGTDTQYF. In DNA, the CDR3 is TGTGCCAGCAGTTACGGTACAGATACGCAGTATTTT.